The 16 T cell receptor beta chains below were found in one sample sequenced in a study of early T cells in non-severe SARS-CoV-2 infection. A single record per CDR3 protein comes from TCRdb applying MiXCR to the 5' RACE reads. The sample lists about 64,000 distinct CDR3 sequences, around 11% occurring once. This specimen was whole blood, taken at baseline. The receptor set was obtained from an adult who was a healthcare worker with PCR-confirmed SARS-CoV-2 infection or an uninfected control (not recorded which).

The chain has TRBV12-3 or TRBV12-4 and TRBJ1-5; D gene uncertain. Trimming shortened V by 6 bases and J by 7 bases, and 16 bases separated the two germline ends. CDR3 length equals 14 residues. The CDR3 bases are TGTGCCAGCAGCTTTGGGAACCTTGGGCAGCCCCAGCATTTT. Protein: CASSFGNLGQPQHF.

In this sample, this clonotype turned up a few times. J is TRBJ2-7 and V is TRBV4-2; TRBD1 matches 7 bases. Germline CDR1 is LGHNA and CDR2 is YNFKEQ. CDR3 length: 17 amino acids. V gave up 4 bases and J gave up 2 bases; unmatched junction bases: 14. The DNA of the CDR3 is TGTGCCAGCAGCCGTCACCAGGGGGATTCACTCCCCTACGAGCAGTACTTC. Protein: CASSRHQGDSLPYEQYF.

V and J are TRBV5-1 and TRBJ1-1; TRBD1 agrees at 7 bases. V dropped 0 bases and J dropped 4; count of bases not matched to a gene: 3. The CDR3 loop spans 14 amino acids. Germline CDR1 SGHRS, CDR2 YFSETQ. This CDR3 reads CASSLADRSTEAFF. In nucleotides, the CDR3 is TGCGCCAGCAGCTTGGCGGACAGGAGCACTGAAGCTTTCTTT.

The chain joins TRBV19 to TRBJ1-4; tentatively, D is TRBD1 (6 bases). Germline loops: CDR1 LNHDA, CDR2 SQIVND (reference sequence). V lost 3 bases and J 3 bases, leaving 11 bases between the germline ends. CDR3 length: 15 residues. The CDR3: CASSMGDKANEKLFF. CDR3 DNA sequence: TGTGCCAGTAGTATGGGGGACAAAGCTAATGAAAAACTGTTTTTT.

This clonotype was counted ten times or more. The chain couples TRBV18 to TRBJ2-7; TRBD2 might be the D (5 bases). The germline CDR1 and CDR2 sequences are KGHSH and LQKENI. The CDR3 has 14 residues. Trimming pared 3 bases from V and 4 bases from J, leaving 13 bases between. The CDR3 region has the DNA TGTGCCAGCTCACCCAAAGAGGGTGCTTACGAGCAGTACTTC. This translates into CASSPKEGAYEQYF.

The rearrangement links TRBV11-2 to TRBJ1-2, with 8 bases identical to TRBD1. The length of the CDR3 is 14 residues. Per germline, CDR1 SGHAT and CDR2 FQNNGV. V dropped 3 bases and J dropped 3; count of bases not matched to a gene: 3. CDR3: CASSLGTGDYGYTF. DNA of the CDR3: TGTGCCAGCAGCTTGGGGACAGGAGACTATGGCTACACCTTC.

This clonotype turned up a few times. The chain couples TRBV6-5 to TRBJ2-7, with D maybe TRBD1 (6 bases). Germline V gene sequence: CDR1 MNHEY, CDR2 SVGAGI. V lost 6 bases and J lost 0, with 12 bases in between. The CDR3 runs to 14 residues. The CDR3 loop reads CASRWDTGSYEQYF. CDR3 nucleotides: TGTGCCAGCAGGTGGGACACAGGCTCCTACGAGCAGTACTTC.

A few counts support this clonotype. The J gene is TRBJ2-2, the V gene TRBV27; D is possibly TRBD2 (5 bases). This CDR3 is 13 amino acids long. Germline CDR1 and CDR2: MNHEY and SMNVEV (reference sequence). V dropped 8 bases and J dropped 3 bases, with 10 bases sitting between them. CDR3 nucleotides: TGTGCCAGCGAGACCGGGGACACCGGGGAGCTGTTTTTT. Residues: CASETGDTGELFF.

This clonotype showed up just a few times. The DNA for the CDR3 is TGCAGCGTCCCCAGGGGGTTCGGCACTGAAGCTTTCTTT. As protein: CSVPRGFGTEAFF. The V and J genes are TRBV29-1 and TRBJ1-1; 7 nucleotides line up with TRBD1. CDR1 is SQVTM, CDR2 ANQGSEA, per germline. V lost 6 bases to trimming and J lost 4 bases; unmatched junction nucleotides: 8. The CDR3 length is 13 residues.

In its sample, this clonotype was seen a few times. The chain links TRBV2 to TRBJ2-1; a possible D gene is TRBD2 (6 bases). This CDR3 region has 12 residues. With 11 bases removed from V and 7 bases from J, the gap between germline ends came to 15 bases. Germline V gene sequence: CDR1 SNHLY, CDR2 FYNNEI. The CDR3 loop is CASGLEGNEQFF. The CDR3 DNA reads as TGTGCCTCGGGACTTGAGGGAAATGAGCAGTTCTTC. Full variable domain (outside the CDR3, taken from reference TRBV2 and TRBJ2-1): EPEVTQTPSHQVTQMGQEVILRCVPISNHLYFYWYRQILGQKVEFLVSFYNNEISEKSEIFDDQFSVERPDGSNFTLKIRSTKLEDSAMYFCASGLEGNEQFFGPGTRLTVL.

The chain employs TRBV9 and TRBJ2-2; 9 bases line up with TRBD1. Per germline, CDR1 SGDLS and CDR2 YYNGEE. With 3 bases clipped from V and 3 bases from J, the junction kept 9 bases outside the gene matches. The CDR3 is 17 residues long. The CDR3 loop is CASSGTQQGAYTGELFF. CDR3 DNA: TGTGCCAGCAGCGGAACCCAACAGGGGGCCTACACCGGGGAGCTGTTTTTT.

This clonotype was recorded a few times. The chain joins TRBV10-3 to TRBJ1-6; D is uncertain. The CDR3 spans 15 residues. Trimming left V 3 bases short and J 3 bases short, with 9 bases between. Germline lookup yields CDR1 ENHRY and CDR2 SYGVKD. CDR3 coding DNA: TGTGCCATCAGTGAATCTGGAGGCTATAATTCACCCCTCCACTTT. Amino acids: CAISESGGYNSPLHF.

The chain recombines TRBV6-5 with TRBJ2-7, with TRBD2 matching 7 bases. CDR1 is MNHEY, CDR2 SVGAGI, per germline. This CDR3 is 13 amino acids long. With V trimmed by 2 bases and J by 5 bases, 3 bases remained unmatched. CDR3 amino acids: CASSYRGGDEQYF. The CDR3 coding sequence is TGTGCCAGCAGTTACAGGGGAGGGGACGAGCAGTACTTC.

This clonotype was counted only a few times. The chain is built from TRBV6-5 and TRBJ2-5, with D perhaps matching TRBD2 (5 bases). The V and J ends lost 4 bases and 1 base respectively, with 13 bases between them. Germline assignment: CDR1 MNHEY and CDR2 SVGAGI. The CDR3 runs to 15 residues. In nucleotides, the CDR3 is TGTGCCAGCAGTTTCACCCCCCGGGGCCAAGAGACCCAGTACTTC. It specifies CASSFTPRGQETQYF.

This clonotype turned up a few times. The chain uses TRBV4-1 and TRBJ2-5, with TRBD1 identical over 9 bases. The CDR3 has 17 residues. The germline gives CDR1 MGHRA, CDR2 YSYEKL. Unmatched junction bases numbered 15, after V lost 1 base and J lost 9 bases. CDR3 protein: CASSQGRMTGGKRPQYF. CDR3 in DNA: TGCGCCAGCAGCCAAGGGCGGATGACAGGGGGGAAGAGACCCCAGTACTTC.

This clonotype was seen more than once but under ten times. This chain uses TRBV7-2 with TRBJ1-1, with D unclear. V lost 5 bases and J 7 bases, leaving 17 bases between the germline ends. Germline V lookup: CDR1 SGHTA, CDR2 FQGNSA. The CDR3 length is 14 residues. The CDR3 nucleotides read TGTGCCAGCAGCGTCACTACCCCAACCGGTGAAGCTTTCTTT. Residues: CASSVTTPTGEAFF.